This T cell receptor (beta chain) is from a study of T cells in severe cutaneous drug reactions. Study-level findings and limits: Tolerant-control and healthy-donor PBMC lacked or rarely had the public CDR3 found in blisters.

Bulk and single-cell libraries used iRepertoire multiplex PCR with TCR subtype-specific primers. Multiplex PCR targeting V, D and J genes made bulk TCR beta libraries. TCRdb reprocessed the multiplex PCR reads; each CDR3 protein has one entry and no DNA is given. The sample totals thousands of distinct CDR3 sequences. In the case of this clonotype: Its specificity is not known.

The germline V gene encodes CDR1 MNHEY and CDR2 SMNVEV (reference sequence). The CDR3 extends over 17 amino acids. The donors had carbamazepine-induced Stevens-Johnson syndrome or toxic epidermal necrolysis. Sample: cells from a skin blister. V usage is TRBV27 and J usage is TRBJ2-7; the TRBD1 assignment by TCRdb is unverifiable without DNA. The origin of this receptor is a human donor with toxic epidermal necrolysis, a severe cutaneous drug reaction. The chain's CDR3 is CASSSKSGANPPYEQYF.